This TCR beta chain derives from a study of cytomegalovirus exposure and HLA in healthy donors. The study's findings and limits: 87-base-pair reads could not separate some V segments, including TRBV6-2 and TRBV6-3. In vitro work confirmed that three CMV-associated chains recognize CMV antigens.

Germline CDR1 and CDR2: MGHRA and YSYEKL. The CDR3 has 15 residues. The ends were cut back, 2 bases at V and 3 bases at J, with 13 bases in the middle. Amplification used 60 Vbeta primers and 13 Jbeta primers. This table comes from immunoSEQ multiplex PCR, and its TCRdb copy is limited to in-frame clones, with some not included. The sample shows around 150,000 clones, roughly 82% of them seen only once. Note on this clone: Its matching antigen is unknown.

This clonotype originated in a girl aged 5-17 years in good health and CMV-seropositive. The sequenced sample consisted of PBMCs. The V call is TRBV4-1, the J call TRBJ1-1; D gene unclear. CDR3 residues: CASSQMWQRDTEAFF. CDR3 DNA sequence: TGCGCCAGCAGCCAAATGTGGCAGAGGGACACTGAAGCTTTCTTT.